Sequencing of this T cell receptor (beta chain) was carried out in a study of blood T cell repertoires in COVID-19. About the study: Acute and convalescent COVID-19 specimens originated in the United States, Italy and Spain. Sources were T cells, B-cell-depleted T cells, or PBMCs; the material itself was cDNA or gDNA.

The germline gives CDR1 SGHRS, CDR2 YFSETQ. The CDR3 is made up of 15 amino acids. V was trimmed by 7 bases and J by 3 bases, leaving 19 bases between them. Per the study methods: Amplification of reference gene primers provided the estimated nucleated cell counts. The protocol was immunoSEQ multiplex PCR, while the TCRdb copy is restricted to in-frame clones and leaves out a portion. That table is the source of V, J and clone size, and D and trimming were worked out from the DNA. Of over 200,000 clones in the sample, over 75% were seen once. Sample: peripheral blood. The V gene is TRBV5-1, the J gene TRBJ1-1, with unresolved D. This TCR was recovered from a woman older than 75 with acute or convalescent COVID-19. CDR3 in DNA: TGCGCCAGCCGACGCCCCGGTGAGGACTACACTGAAGCTTTCTTT. Translated: CASRRPGEDYTEAFF.